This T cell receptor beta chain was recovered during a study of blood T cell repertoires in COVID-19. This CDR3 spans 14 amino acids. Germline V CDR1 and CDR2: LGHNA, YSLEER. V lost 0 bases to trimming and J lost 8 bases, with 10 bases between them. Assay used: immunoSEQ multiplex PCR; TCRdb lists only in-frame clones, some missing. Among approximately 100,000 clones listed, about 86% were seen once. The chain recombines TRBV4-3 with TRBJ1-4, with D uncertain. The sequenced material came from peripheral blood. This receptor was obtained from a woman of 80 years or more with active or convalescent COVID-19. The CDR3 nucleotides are TGCGCCAGCAGCCAAGATGTGGCAGAAGAAAAACTGTTTTTT. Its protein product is CASSQDVAEEKLFF.